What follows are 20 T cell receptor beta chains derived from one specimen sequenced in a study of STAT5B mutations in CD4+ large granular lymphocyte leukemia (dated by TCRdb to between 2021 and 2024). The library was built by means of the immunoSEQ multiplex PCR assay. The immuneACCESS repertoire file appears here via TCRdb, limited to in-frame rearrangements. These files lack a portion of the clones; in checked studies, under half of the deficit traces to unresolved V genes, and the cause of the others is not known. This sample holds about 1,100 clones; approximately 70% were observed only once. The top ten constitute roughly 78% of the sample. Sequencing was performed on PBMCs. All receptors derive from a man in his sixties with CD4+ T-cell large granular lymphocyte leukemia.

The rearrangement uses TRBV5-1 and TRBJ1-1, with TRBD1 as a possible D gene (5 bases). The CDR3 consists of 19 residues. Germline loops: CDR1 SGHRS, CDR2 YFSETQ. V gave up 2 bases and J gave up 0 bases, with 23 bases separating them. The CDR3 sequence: CASSFIPSGRVGMNTEAFF. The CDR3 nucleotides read TGCGCCAGCAGCTTTATACCATCGGGCAGGGTGGGGATGAACACTGAAGCTTTCTTT.

The CDR3 nucleotides are TGTGCCAGCAGTGCTCGGGATAGGCTCTACGAGCAGTACTTC. Translated, it gives CASSARDRLYEQYF. This rearrangement joins TRBV6-6 to TRBJ2-7; maybe TRBD2 (5 bases). Germline lookup yields CDR1 MNHNY and CDR2 SVGAGI (reference sequence). V lost 5 bases to trimming and J lost 3 bases, with 14 bases between them. The CDR3 length is 14 residues.

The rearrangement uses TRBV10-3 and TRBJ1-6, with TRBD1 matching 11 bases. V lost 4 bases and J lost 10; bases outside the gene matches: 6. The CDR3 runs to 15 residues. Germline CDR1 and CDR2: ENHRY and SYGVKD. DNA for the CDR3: TGTGCCATCAGTGTAGGGGGGACAGGGGGATCACCCCTCCACTTT. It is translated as CAISVGGTGGSPLHF.

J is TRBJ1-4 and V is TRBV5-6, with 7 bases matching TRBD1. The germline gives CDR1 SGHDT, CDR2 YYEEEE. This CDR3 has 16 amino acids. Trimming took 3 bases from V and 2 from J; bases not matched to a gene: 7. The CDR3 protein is CASSSITGATNEKLFF. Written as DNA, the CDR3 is TGTGCCAGCAGCTCAATAACAGGGGCTACTAATGAAAAACTGTTTTTT.

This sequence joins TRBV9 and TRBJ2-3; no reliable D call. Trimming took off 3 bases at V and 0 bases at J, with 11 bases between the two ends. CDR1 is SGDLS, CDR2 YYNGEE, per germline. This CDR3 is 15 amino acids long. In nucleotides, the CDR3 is TGTGCCAGCAGCGCCGCGACTTACAGCACAGATACGCAGTATTTT. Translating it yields CASSAATYSTDTQYF.

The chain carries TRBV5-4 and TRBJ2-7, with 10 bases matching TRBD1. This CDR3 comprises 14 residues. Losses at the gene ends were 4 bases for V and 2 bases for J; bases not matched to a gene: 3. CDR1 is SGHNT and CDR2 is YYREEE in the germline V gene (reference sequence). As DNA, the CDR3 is TGTGCCAGCAGCCCCGGGACAGGGGCCTACGAGCAGTACTTC. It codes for CASSPGTGAYEQYF.

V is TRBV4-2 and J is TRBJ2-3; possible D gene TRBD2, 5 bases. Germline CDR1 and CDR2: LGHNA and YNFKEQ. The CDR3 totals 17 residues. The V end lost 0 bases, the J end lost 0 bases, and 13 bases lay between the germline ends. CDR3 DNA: TGTGCCAGCAGCCAAGATCTAACGGACTTTAGCACAGATACGCAGTATTTT. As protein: CASSQDLTDFSTDTQYF.

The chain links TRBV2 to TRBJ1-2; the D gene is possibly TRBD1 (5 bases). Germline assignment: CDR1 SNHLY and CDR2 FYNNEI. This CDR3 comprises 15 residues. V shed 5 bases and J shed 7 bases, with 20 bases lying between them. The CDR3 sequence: CASSYSTGTVGGYTF. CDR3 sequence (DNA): TGTGCCAGCAGTTACTCGACCGGGACGGTCGGTGGCTACACCTTC.

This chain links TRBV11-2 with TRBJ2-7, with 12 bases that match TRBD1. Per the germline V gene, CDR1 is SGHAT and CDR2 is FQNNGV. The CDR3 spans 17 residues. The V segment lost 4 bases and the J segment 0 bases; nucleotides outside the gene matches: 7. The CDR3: CASSSGTGGLYSYEQYF. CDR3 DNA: TGTGCCAGCAGCTCCGGGACAGGGGGCCTTTACTCCTACGAGCAGTACTTC.

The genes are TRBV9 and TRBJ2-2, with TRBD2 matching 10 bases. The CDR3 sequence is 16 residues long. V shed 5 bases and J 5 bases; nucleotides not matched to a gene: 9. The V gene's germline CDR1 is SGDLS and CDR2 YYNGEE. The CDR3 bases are TGTGCCAGCAGTCCTTTAGCGGGGGGCCTTACCGGGGAGCTGTTTTTT. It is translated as CASSPLAGGLTGELFF.

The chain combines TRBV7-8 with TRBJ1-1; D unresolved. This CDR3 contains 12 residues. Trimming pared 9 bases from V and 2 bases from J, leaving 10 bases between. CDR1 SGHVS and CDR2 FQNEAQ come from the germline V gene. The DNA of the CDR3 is TGTGCCAGTTCGGACTTCAACACTGAAGCTTTCTTT. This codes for CASSDFNTEAFF.

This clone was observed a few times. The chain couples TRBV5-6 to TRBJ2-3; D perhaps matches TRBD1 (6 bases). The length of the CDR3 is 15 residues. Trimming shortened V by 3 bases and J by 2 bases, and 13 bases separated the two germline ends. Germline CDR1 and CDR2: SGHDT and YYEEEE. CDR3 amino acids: CASSWWTAVTDTQYF. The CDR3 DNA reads TGTGCCAGCAGCTGGTGGACAGCAGTCACAGATACGCAGTATTTT.

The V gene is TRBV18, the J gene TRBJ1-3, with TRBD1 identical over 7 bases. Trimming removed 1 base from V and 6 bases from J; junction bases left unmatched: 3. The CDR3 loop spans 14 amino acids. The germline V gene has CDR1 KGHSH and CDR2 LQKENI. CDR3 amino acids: CASSPQGAENTIYF. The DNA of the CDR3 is TGTGCCAGCTCACCACAGGGGGCCGAAAACACCATATATTTT.

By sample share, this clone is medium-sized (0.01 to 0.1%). The CDR3 reads CASTARQGAGGNTIYF. In DNA, the CDR3 is TGTGCCAGCACCGCGAGACAGGGGGCAGGTGGAAACACCATATATTTT. The genes are TRBV28 and TRBJ1-3, with TRBD1 identical over 10 bases. This CDR3 spans 16 amino acids. Trimming took 7 bases from V and 3 from J; bases not matched to a gene: 9. Germline V gene sequence: CDR1 MDHEN, CDR2 SYDVKM.

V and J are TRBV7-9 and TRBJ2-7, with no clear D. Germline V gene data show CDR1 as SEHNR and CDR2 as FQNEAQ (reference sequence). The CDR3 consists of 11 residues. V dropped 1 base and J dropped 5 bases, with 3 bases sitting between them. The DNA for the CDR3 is TGTGCCAGCAGCTTAGAGGACGAGCAGTACTTC. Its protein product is CASSLEDEQYF.

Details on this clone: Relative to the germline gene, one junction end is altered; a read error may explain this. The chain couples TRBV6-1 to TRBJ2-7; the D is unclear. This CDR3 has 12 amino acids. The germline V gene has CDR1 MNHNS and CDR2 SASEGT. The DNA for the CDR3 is TGTGCCAGCAGCGAAGCGAGTTACGAGCAGTACTTC. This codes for CASSEASYEQYF.

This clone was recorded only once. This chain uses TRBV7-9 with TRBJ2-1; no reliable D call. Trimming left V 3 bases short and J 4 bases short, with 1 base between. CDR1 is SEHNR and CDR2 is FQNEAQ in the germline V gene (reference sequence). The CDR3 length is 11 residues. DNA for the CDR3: TGTGCCAGCAGCTTTTACAATGAGCAGTTCTTC. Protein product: CASSFYNEQFF.

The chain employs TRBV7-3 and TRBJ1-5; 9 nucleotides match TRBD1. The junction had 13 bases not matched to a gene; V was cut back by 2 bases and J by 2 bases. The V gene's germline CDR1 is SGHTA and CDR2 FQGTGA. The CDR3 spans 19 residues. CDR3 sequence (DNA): TGTGCCAGCAGCTTACCCCCGACAGGGGGGCCCCTTGGCAATCAGCCCCAGCATTTT. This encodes CASSLPPTGGPLGNQPQHF.

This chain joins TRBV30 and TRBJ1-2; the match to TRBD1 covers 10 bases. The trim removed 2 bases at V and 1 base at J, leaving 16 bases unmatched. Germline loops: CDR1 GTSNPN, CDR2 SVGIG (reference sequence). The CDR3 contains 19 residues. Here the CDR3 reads CAWSPRFLDRGVLNYGYTF. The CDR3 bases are TGTGCCTGGAGTCCCAGGTTCCTGGACAGGGGGGTACTTAACTATGGCTACACCTTC.

Written as DNA, the CDR3 is TGTGCCAGCAGTTACACGAGGCCGCCAAACACTGAAGCTTTCTTT. As protein: CASSYTRPPNTEAFF. The chain joins TRBV6-6 to TRBJ1-1; D remains unclear. The CDR3 covers 15 residues. The V gene's germline CDR1 is MNHNY and CDR2 SVGAGI (reference sequence). V was clipped by 2 bases and J by 2 bases, with 12 bases between them.